This T cell receptor (beta chain) was captured by sequencing in a study of shared clonotypes between healthy human individuals. Of note for this clone: Other DNA sequences in the sample encode the same CDR3.

The test was conducted at deep level. Some clones are missing from TCRdb's copy, which holds only in-frame ones; the method was immunoSEQ multiplex PCR. The data contain 2 million to 2.5 million clones, about 95% of them singletons. The CDR3 runs 15 residues. The germline CDR1 and CDR2 sequences are SGHTA and FQGNSA. V lost 5 bases to trimming and J lost 2 bases; unmatched junction nucleotides: 5. Naivety among CD8 cells was defined by CD45RO negativity and positive CCR7 selection, thereby excluding terminally differentiated effector memory CD45RA+ cells. V gene TRBV7-2 combines with J gene TRBJ2-3, with 9 bases fitting TRBD2. The sample was naive CD8+ T cells sorted from blood. The receptor's source is a young man in good health. CDR3 DNA: TGTGCCAGCAGCCTACTAGCGGGCTACACAGATACGCAGTATTTT. This codes for CASSLLAGYTDTQYF.